The clone carrying this TCR beta chain was detected ten times or more. Researchers made TCR beta libraries by using iRepertoire HTBI primers and running Arm-PCR on CDR3 regions. TCRdb processed the multiplex PCR reads anew with MiXCR; each CDR3 protein has one entry. The sample gives fewer than 550,000 distinct CDR3 sequences, roughly a fifth of which show up once; around 7% is in the top ten. The V gene's germline CDR1 is KGHDR and CDR2 SFDVKD. V lost 6 bases, J lost 2 bases, and 16 bases lay in between. CDR3 size: 15 residues. The source of the sample is a study of regulatory T cells in long-lasting Graves disease. Time point of the sample: persistent/refractory GD, antithyroid drugs over 5 years with positive TRAb. From PBMCs, RNA was extracted and then used to make the TCR library. Each of the patients was recruited from an endocrinology department situated in Xi'an, China.

The genes are TRBV24-1 and TRBJ2-7; D is unclear. The sequence came from a female donor with Graves disease. The material sequenced was peripheral blood mononuclear cells (PBMCs), taken when the disease was refractory, from a patient treated with antithyroid drugs. The CDR3 spells CATSPNGAPAYEQYF. The CDR3 DNA reads as TGTGCCACCAGTCCAAATGGCGCCCCTGCCTACGAGCAGTACTTC.